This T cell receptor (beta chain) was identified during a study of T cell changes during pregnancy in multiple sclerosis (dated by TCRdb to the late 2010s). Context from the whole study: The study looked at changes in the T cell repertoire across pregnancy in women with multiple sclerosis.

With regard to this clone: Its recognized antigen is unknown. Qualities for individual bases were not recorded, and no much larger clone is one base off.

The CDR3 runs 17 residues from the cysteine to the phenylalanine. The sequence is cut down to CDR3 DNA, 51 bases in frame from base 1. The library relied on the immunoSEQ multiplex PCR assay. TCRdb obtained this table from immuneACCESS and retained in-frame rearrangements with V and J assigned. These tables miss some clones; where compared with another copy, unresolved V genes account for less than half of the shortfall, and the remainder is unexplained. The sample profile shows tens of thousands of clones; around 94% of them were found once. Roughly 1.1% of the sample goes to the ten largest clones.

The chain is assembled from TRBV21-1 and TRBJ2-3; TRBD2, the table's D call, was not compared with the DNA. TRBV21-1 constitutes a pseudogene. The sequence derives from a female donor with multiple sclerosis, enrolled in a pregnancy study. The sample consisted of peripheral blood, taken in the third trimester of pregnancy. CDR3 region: CASSKECRGSFTDTQYF. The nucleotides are TGTGCCAGCAGCAAAGAATGTCGCGGGAGTTTCACAGATACGCAGTATTTT.